Listed below are T cell receptor beta chains from one sample, sequenced in a study of CD8 T cells in Susac syndrome. TCRdb passed the immunoSEQ multiplex PCR reads through MiXCR, listing each CDR3 protein once. The table records 100,000 to 150,000 distinct CDR3 sequences, over 80% of them present only once. Sequencing was performed on CD8+ T cells from PBMCs. The source is a human donor with multiple sclerosis. The CDR3 runs from the conserved cysteine through the conserved F or W. The D gene is left open where the match is weak. Size values are once, few and many counts, or a class for expanded clones, and some rows have none.

CDR3aa | CDR3nt | j_gene | v_gene | d_gene | abundance
CASSLESGRAYEQFF | TGCGCCAGCAGCTTGGAGAGCGGGAGAGCCTATGAGCAGTTCTTC | TRBJ2-1 | TRBV5-1 | TRBD2 | NA
CASSDGLAGGSSYNEQFF | TGTGCCAGCAGTGATGGGCTAGCGGGAGGAAGCTCCTACAATGAGCAGTTCTTC | TRBJ2-1 | TRBV2 | TRBD2 | few
CASSGDRALLYEQYF | TGTGCCAGCAGCGGGGACAGGGCCCTCCTCTACGAGCAGTACTTC | TRBJ2-7 | TRBV7-6 | TRBD1 | few
CASTPQIRGGEAFF | TGTGCCAGCACCCCTCAAATACGGGGGGGTGAAGCTTTCTTT | TRBJ1-1 | TRBV7-9 | NA | NA
CASSSPENTIYF | TGTGCCAGCAGCTCCCCGGAAAACACCATATATTTT | TRBJ1-3 | TRBV7-9 | NA | NA
CASSIRDGYNEQFF | TGTGCCAGTAGCATACGGGACGGCTACAATGAGCAGTTCTTC | TRBJ2-1 | TRBV19 | NA | NA
CASGSERAEAFF | TGTGCCAGCGGATCGGAGCGCGCTGAAGCTTTCTTT | TRBJ1-1 | TRBV25-1 | NA | NA
CAISTGQAQGNYGYTF | TGTGCCATCAGTACCGGACAGGCACAGGGTAACTATGGCTACACCTTC | TRBJ1-2 | TRBV10-3 | TRBD1 | few
CASSFSGEYNQPQHF | TGTGCCAGCAGCTTTTCAGGGGAGTACAATCAGCCCCAGCATTTT | TRBJ1-5 | TRBV7-6 | NA | NA
CASRWGEGYNEQFF | TGTGCCAGTAGGTGGGGGGAGGGGTACAATGAGCAGTTCTTC | TRBJ2-1 | TRBV19 | TRBD2 | NA
CASNGGGTYEQYF | TGTGCCAGCAACGGAGGAGGAACCTACGAGCAGTACTTC | TRBJ2-7 | TRBV7-9 | NA | NA
CASLQGGNEQFF | TGCGCCAGCCTCCAGGGAGGGAATGAGCAGTTCTTC | TRBJ2-1 | TRBV10-2 | TRBD2 | NA
CASSQTVPSTGELFF | TGTGCCAGCAGCCAGACTGTTCCAAGTACCGGGGAGCTGTTTTTT | TRBJ2-2 | TRBV9 | NA | NA
CSARDERTEAFF | TGCAGTGCTAGAGATGAGAGGACTGAAGCTTTCTTT | TRBJ1-1 | TRBV20-1 | NA | once
CASSQGQGLSSYNSPLHF | TGCGCCAGCAGCCAAGGACAGGGGCTAAGCTCCTATAATTCACCCCTCCACTTT | TRBJ1-6 | TRBV4-1 | TRBD1 | NA
CASRALRGGGNTIYF | TGTGCCAGCAGGGCTCTCAGGGGAGGTGGAAACACCATATATTTT | TRBJ1-3 | TRBV27 | NA | NA
CASNTGTGSSGNTIYF | TGCGCCAGCAACACCGGGACAGGAAGCTCTGGAAACACCATATATTTT | TRBJ1-3 | TRBV23-1 | TRBD1 | NA
CASSPSDSDYGYTF | TGTGCCAGCAGCCCCTCAGACAGCGACTATGGCTACACCTTC | TRBJ1-2 | TRBV11-2 | NA | NA
CASSESRGDYNEQFF | TGTGCCAGCAGTGAGTCAAGGGGGGATTACAATGAGCAGTTCTTC | TRBJ2-1 | TRBV6-4 | NA | NA
CASSVQPGGNTEAFF | TGTGCCAGCTCCGTGCAGCCGGGCGGGAACACTGAAGCTTTCTTT | TRBJ1-1 | TRBV2 | NA | NA
CASSLESGDEQYF | TGCGCCAGCAGCTTAGAGTCCGGGGACGAGCAGTACTTC | TRBJ2-7 | TRBV5-1 | NA | NA
CASQLMGNGNTEAFF | TGTGCCAGCCAATTAATGGGGAACGGGAACACTGAAGCTTTCTTT | TRBJ1-1 | TRBV19 | NA | NA
CASSPRTGGHEQFF | TGTGCCAGCAGTCCGCGGACAGGGGGACATGAGCAGTTCTTC | TRBJ2-1 | TRBV27 | TRBD1 | NA
CASSTDAINSPLHF | TGTGCCAGCAGCACGGACGCCATTAATTCACCCCTCCACTTT | TRBJ1-6 | TRBV7-9 | NA | NA
CASSYSGENTGELFF | TGTGCCAGCAGTTACTCGGGGGAGAACACCGGGGAGCTGTTTTTT | TRBJ2-2 | TRBV6-5 | NA | NA
CSAMGQGYNEQFF | TGCAGCGCCATGGGACAGGGGTACAATGAGCAGTTCTTC | TRBJ2-1 | TRBV29-1 | TRBD1 | NA
CASSITLGRDIVSNTEAFF | TGTGCCAGTAGTATAACCCTTGGCCGGGACATCGTTTCGAACACTGAAGCTTTCTTT | TRBJ1-1 | TRBV19 | NA | NA
CASSLGQTGNTIYF | TGTGCCAGCAGTCTCGGACAGACAGGAAACACCATATATTTT | TRBJ1-3 | TRBV7-9 | NA | once
CASSYSSRNEQFF | TGTGCCAGCAGTTACTCATCTAGGAATGAGCAGTTCTTC | TRBJ2-1 | TRBV6-5 | NA | once
CASIRGEYEQFF | TGTGCCAGCATTAGGGGGGAATATGAGCAGTTCTTC | TRBJ2-1 | TRBV6-1 | NA | NA
CASSLVAGGGTEAFF | TGTGCCAGCAGTTTAGTCGCAGGGGGCGGCACTGAAGCTTTCTTT | TRBJ1-1 | TRBV27 | TRBD1 | NA
CASSLGPPQGRNTEAFF | TGCGCCAGCAGCTTGGGGCCACCGCAGGGGAGAAACACTGAAGCTTTCTTT | TRBJ1-1 | TRBV5-1 | NA | NA
CASSQDGRGNMNTEAFF | TGCGCCAGCAGCCAAGATGGAAGGGGAAACATGAACACTGAAGCTTTCTTT | TRBJ1-1 | TRBV4-3 | NA | NA
CASSFPADYGYTF | TGTGCCAGCAGCTTCCCGGCAGACTATGGCTACACCTTC | TRBJ1-2 | TRBV7-9 | NA | few
CASSFYTTEVTGELFF | TGTGCCAGCAGTTTCTATACTACCGAAGTGACCGGGGAGCTGTTTTTT | TRBJ2-2 | TRBV27 | NA | NA
CASSLGTGSEQFF | TGTGCCAGCAGTCTGGGTACAGGGAGTGAGCAGTTCTTC | TRBJ2-1 | TRBV7-9 | NA | NA
CASSSGGQGYEQYF | TGTGCCAGCAGCTCAGGAGGACAGGGTTACGAGCAGTACTTC | TRBJ2-7 | TRBV5-6 | TRBD1 | NA
CSARIDRDRGVNTEAFF | TGCAGTGCTAGAATCGACCGGGACAGGGGCGTGAACACTGAAGCTTTCTTT | TRBJ1-1 | TRBV20-1 | TRBD1 | once
CAISLERGSTDTQYF | TGTGCCATCAGCTTAGAGCGGGGGAGCACAGATACGCAGTATTTT | TRBJ2-3 | TRBV10-3 | TRBD2 | NA
CASSLGPIFYNEQFF | TGTGCCAGCAGCCTTGGACCGATATTCTACAATGAGCAGTTCTTC | TRBJ2-1 | TRBV5-8 | NA | once
CASSQDSTRMNTEAFF | TGTGCCAGCAGCCAAGATTCAACCCGCATGAACACTGAAGCTTTCTTT | TRBJ1-1 | TRBV3-1 | NA | NA
CASSFLGPEQYF | TGCGCCAGCAGCTTCCTTGGGCCTGAGCAGTACTTC | TRBJ2-7 | TRBV5-1 | NA | NA
CASSLDSGYNEQFF | TGTGCCAGCAGTCTAGATTCGGGGTACAATGAGCAGTTCTTC | TRBJ2-1 | TRBV27 | NA | NA
CASSLDWGLAGDYNEQFF | TGCGCCAGCAGCTTGGACTGGGGACTAGCGGGAGATTACAATGAGCAGTTCTTC | TRBJ2-1 | TRBV5-1 | TRBD2 | NA
CASSAHRYNQPQHF | TGTGCCAGCAGTGCGCACAGGTATAATCAGCCCCAGCATTTT | TRBJ1-5 | TRBV12-3/TRBV12-4 | NA | NA
CASSREEVRGTEAFF | TGTGCCAGCAGCCGTGAAGAGGTCAGGGGGACTGAAGCTTTCTTT | TRBJ1-1 | TRBV11-3 | TRBD1 | NA
CASSEKGYQPQHF | TGTGCCAGCAGTGAAAAGGGTTACCAGCCCCAGCATTTT | TRBJ1-5 | TRBV2 | NA | NA
CASSIPGLAGGFNEQFF | TGTGCCAGTAGTATCCCCGGACTAGCGGGAGGATTCAATGAGCAGTTCTTC | TRBJ2-1 | TRBV19 | TRBD2 | NA
CASSYSKSGEQFF | TGTGCCAGCAGTTACTCGAAGTCGGGGGAGCAGTTCTTC | TRBJ2-1 | TRBV6-5 | NA | once
CATSRWDQNQPQHF | TGTGCCACCAGTCGCTGGGACCAAAATCAGCCCCAGCATTTT | TRBJ1-5 | TRBV24-1 | NA | NA
CASSLRTRLAAGELFF | TGTGCCAGCAGCCTAAGGACCCGACTAGCAGCCGGGGAGCTGTTTTTT | TRBJ2-2 | TRBV27 | TRBD2 | NA
CASSPEGRTEAFF | TGCGCCAGCAGCCCCGAGGGCCGAACTGAAGCTTTCTTT | TRBJ1-1 | TRBV4-3 | NA | NA
CASSYARGSYEQYF | TGTGCCAGCAGTTACGCCCGTGGCTCCTACGAGCAGTACTTC | TRBJ2-7 | TRBV6-5 | NA | NA
CASSPPDRVSYEQYF | TGTGCCAGCAGCCCGCCGGACAGGGTCTCCTACGAGCAGTACTTC | TRBJ2-7 | TRBV5-5 | TRBD1 | NA